Presented here are 6 T cell receptor beta chains from one specimen sequenced in a study of regulatory T cells in long-lasting Graves disease. Library construction for TCR beta used iRepertoire HTBI primers and Arm-PCR of CDR3 regions. Each CDR3 protein is one row after TCRdb ran MiXCR on the multiplex PCR reads. The sample includes 350,000 to 450,000 distinct CDR3 sequences, around 11% of them seen just once. The time point is: newly diagnosed GD, antithyroid drugs for less than 3 months. PBMC RNA served as the TCR library source. The sample was also linked to a second study, of T cells in Graves' hyperthyroidism and ophthalmopathy.

The specimen was peripheral blood mononuclear cells (PBMCs), collected at new diagnosis, from a patient treated with antithyroid drugs. All receptors come from a young woman with Graves disease.

Points on this clonotype: This may be a read error, as it is one base from a much larger clone. This CDR3 is CASSYRNGGGGSTDTQYF. The DNA for the CDR3 is TGTGCCAGCAGTTACAGGAATGGCGGCGGGGGCAGCACAGATACGCAGTATTTT. V usage is TRBV6-2 or TRBV6-3 and J usage is TRBJ2-3, with D possibly matching TRBD2 (7 bases). Trimming pared 2 bases from V and 0 bases from J, leaving 18 bases between. CDR3 length: 18 residues. Germline assignment: CDR1 MNHEY and CDR2 SVGEGT.

This clonotype was detected only a few times. V is TRBV28 and J is TRBJ2-1, with D possibly called TRBD1 or TRBD2 (5 bases each). The CDR3 runs 16 residues. Germline CDR1 and CDR2: MDHEN and SYDVKM. Trimming pared 3 bases from V and 4 bases from J, leaving 16 bases between. The CDR3 region is CASSFRDGWLYNEQFF. Written as DNA, the CDR3 is TGTGCCAGCAGTTTCAGGGACGGCTGGCTGTACAATGAGCAGTTCTTC.

This clonotype was recorded at least ten times. The CDR3 is CASTETGGYTEAFF. As DNA, the CDR3 is TGTGCCAGCACCGAAACAGGGGGCTACACTGAAGCTTTCTTT. The chain links TRBV12-3 or TRBV12-4 to TRBJ1-1; 9 bases are a match to TRBD1. This CDR3 spans 14 amino acids. V was clipped by 7 bases and J by 3 bases; unmatched bases: 6.

This clonotype was recorded a few times. The rearrangement joins TRBV19 to TRBJ2-5, with 7 bases fitting TRBD2. There are 13 residues in the CDR3. V lost 8 bases and J lost 2; bases outside the gene matches: 5. Germline loops: CDR1 LNHDA, CDR2 SQIVND (reference sequence). CDR3 sequence reads: CASGLAVQETQYF. CDR3 DNA: TGTGCCAGTGGGCTAGCGGTACAAGAGACCCAGTACTTC.

In this sample, this clonotype turned up many times. Here the CDR3 DNA reads TGTGCCAGCAGCTTAGACGGCGCAGGTTTCGCTGAAGCTTTCTTT. Protein sequence: CASSLDGAGFAEAFF. The chain is built from TRBV7-2 and TRBJ1-1; D gene uncertain. This CDR3 is 15 amino acids long. Trimming left V 1 base short and J 6 bases short, with 15 bases between. Germline V gene lookup returns CDR1 SGHTA and CDR2 FQGNSA.

This clonotype was recorded a few times. The CDR3 DNA sequence: TGTGCCAGCAGTGACTCAGGGGACTCCCAATCTAGCACAGATACGCAGTATTTT. This sequence encodes CASSDSGDSQSSTDTQYF. V is TRBV6-4 and J is TRBJ2-3; possibly TRBD2 for D (6 bases). The CDR3 contains 18 residues. Trimming pared 0 bases from V and 0 bases from J, leaving 16 bases between. Germline V gene sequence: CDR1 MRHNA, CDR2 SNTAGT.